The 19 T cell receptor beta chains in this list originate from one sample, sequenced in a study of Ad26.COV2.S vaccination and SARS-CoV-2 variants. Treatment denoted: around 19 received Ad26.COV2.S at low or high dose, single or two shots; about 5 received placebo; per-sample allocation not given. All samples were drawn on day 63, counting from the first vaccine or placebo injection. Clones were read by immunoSEQ multiplex PCR, and TCRdb kept only the in-frame ones, dropping some. The sample has roughly 400,000 clones, roughly 87% seen once. Sequenced material: peripheral blood, taken in a trial of Ad26.COV2.S vaccine versus placebo. Receptors were obtained from a person between 18 and 65 years old who received the Ad26.COV2.S COVID-19 vaccine or a placebo.

The chain carries TRBV7-9 and TRBJ2-2, with D uncertain. CDR3 size: 15 residues. Germline V gives CDR1 SEHNR, CDR2 FQNEAQ (reference sequence). V lost 5 bases and J lost 0, with 10 bases in between. CDR3 sequence: CASSAASPNTGELFF. The CDR3 coding sequence is TGTGCCAGCAGCGCGGCCAGCCCGAACACCGGGGAGCTGTTTTTT.

The gene calls are TRBV5-5 and TRBJ1-2; a possible D gene is TRBD1 (5 bases). The CDR3 runs 14 residues. Germline V gives CDR1 SGHKS, CDR2 YYEKEE (reference sequence). Deletions cut 2 bases from V and 3 bases from J, with 11 bases between. The CDR3 reads CASSFNWGDYGYTF. In DNA form, the CDR3 reads TGTGCCAGCAGCTTTAATTGGGGGGACTATGGCTACACCTTC.

The chain is built from TRBV7-2 and TRBJ2-3; 14 positions match TRBD2. The V gene end was trimmed by 5 bases and the J gene end by 10 bases; junction bases not matched to a gene: 8. Germline V gives CDR1 SGHTA, CDR2 FQGNSA. CDR3 length: 15 residues. The CDR3 protein is CASSLGLAGGLSQYF. CDR3 DNA sequence: TGTGCCAGCAGCCTTGGACTAGCGGGAGGCCTCTCGCAGTATTTT.

The J gene is TRBJ2-3, the V gene TRBV6-2 or TRBV6-3; D is ambiguous. In germline, CDR1 is MNHEY, CDR2 SVGEGT. There are 12 residues in the CDR3. Trimming took 4 bases from V and 3 from J, leaving 5 bases between them. CDR3 nucleotides: TGTGCCAGCAGTTTTCAGACAGATACGCAGTATTTT. Translating gives CASSFQTDTQYF.

The rearrangement links TRBV5-6 to TRBJ1-3; D unclear. This CDR3 is built from 13 residues. Germline CDR1 SGHDT, CDR2 YYEEEE. Trimming pared 0 bases from V and 9 bases from J, leaving 10 bases between. The CDR3 DNA reads as TGTGCCAGCAGCTTGGCGGCAGCGGCCACCATATATTTT. Its translation is CASSLAAAATIYF.

This chain's CDR3 is CASSLDGTSGSENTQYF. CDR3 DNA sequence: TGTGCCAGCAGCTTAGATGGGACTAGCGGGAGTGAAAATACGCAGTATTTT. This chain joins TRBV11-3 and TRBJ2-3, with TRBD2 matching 14 bases. The V gene end was trimmed by 0 bases and the J gene end by 7 bases; junction bases not matched to a gene: 6. CDR1 and CDR2 (germline): SGHNT, YENEEA. The CDR3 is 17 residues long.

The rearrangement links TRBV4-3 to TRBJ2-1, with 7 bases that match TRBD2. CDR1 is LGHNA, CDR2 YSLEER, per germline. The CDR3 length is 14 residues. With 1 base clipped from V and 8 bases from J, the junction kept 5 bases outside the gene matches. This chain's CDR3 is CASSQAGGRDEQFF. In DNA, the CDR3 is TGCGCCAGCAGCCAAGCGGGAGGTCGCGATGAGCAGTTCTTC.

The gene calls are TRBV15 and TRBJ1-1; D is undetermined. The CDR3 contains 16 residues. Deletions cut 0 bases from V and 5 bases from J, with 16 bases between. CDR1 and CDR2 from the germline V gene are LNHNV and YYDKDF (reference sequence). As DNA, the CDR3 is TGTGCCACCAGCAGAGATCGCGGGGTCGGCAGGACTGAAGCTTTCTTT. It encodes CATSRDRGVGRTEAFF. Variable domain in full (rest from reference TRBV15 and TRBJ1-1): DAMVIQNPRYQVTQFGKPVTLSCSQTLNHNVMYWYQQKSSQAPKLLFHYYDKDFNNEADTPDNFQSRRPNTSFCFLDIRSPGLGDTAMYLCATSRDRGVGRTEAFFGQGTRLTVV.

With respect to this clone: At one end the junction does not follow the germline gene, possibly because of a read error. The chain couples TRBV7-2 to TRBJ2-7, with 7 positions matching TRBD1. CDR3 length: 16 amino acids. Looked up from germline, CDR1 is SGHTA and CDR2 is FQGNSA. DNA for the CDR3: TGTGCCAGCAGCCCCTCCCAGCGGTACAGGGGCTACCAGCAGTACTTC. This translates into CASSPSQRYRGYQQYF.

This clone was detected only once. CDR3 in amino acids: CASSQEVAGGLDTQYF. CDR3 nucleotide sequence: TGCGCCAGCAGCCAAGAAGTAGCGGGAGGGCTTGATACGCAGTATTTT. The chain is built from TRBV4-1 and TRBJ2-3; 11 bases match TRBD2. Losses at the gene ends were 0 bases for V and 6 bases for J; bases not matched to a gene: 5. This CDR3 has 16 amino acids. Germline V gene sequence: CDR1 MGHRA, CDR2 YSYEKL.

The gene calls are TRBV4-3 and TRBJ2-1; D call uncertain. Trimming cost V 1 base and J 8 bases, with 9 bases left between them. Germline values: CDR1 LGHNA, CDR2 YSLEER. The CDR3 extends over 13 amino acids. CDR3 residues: CASSQARYDEQFF. The DNA for the CDR3 is TGCGCCAGCAGCCAAGCCAGGTACGATGAGCAGTTCTTC.

CDR3 sequence (DNA): TGCGCCAGCAGTCAATCTCCTCAACTAGCGGGAGGGCCCACAGATACGCAGTATTTT. Translated: CASSQSPQLAGGPTDTQYF. The rearrangement joins TRBV23-1 to TRBJ2-3, with 13 nucleotides matching TRBD2. TRBV23-1 is classed as an ORF, of uncertain function. The J segment lost 2 bases and the V segment lost 0 bases, leaving 8 bases of the junction unmatched. The CDR3 loop spans 19 amino acids.

The rearrangement uses TRBV28 and TRBJ2-2; TRBD2 agrees at 9 bases. The J segment lost 5 bases and the V segment lost 7 bases, leaving 8 bases of the junction unmatched. The CDR3 sequence is 15 residues long. Germline values: CDR1 MDHEN, CDR2 SYDVKM. CDR3 sequence (DNA): TGTGCCAGCACCCTAGGGGCGGGAGGGACCGGGGAGCTGTTTTTT. Protein sequence: CASTLGAGGTGELFF.

This clone was recorded once. The V call is TRBV24-1, the J call TRBJ2-3; D remains ambiguous. The CDR3 length is 13 residues. Germline V gene sequence: CDR1 KGHDR, CDR2 SFDVKD. Trimming left V 4 bases short and J 4 bases short, with 8 bases between. The CDR3 is CATSEGLPDTQYF. The CDR3 DNA is TGTGCCACCAGTGAGGGATTGCCAGATACGCAGTATTTT.

This clone was seen more than once but under ten times. The same CDR3 can be traced to other DNA sequences in this sample. V and J are TRBV2 and TRBJ1-4, with 9 bases lining up with TRBD1. CDR3 length: 15 residues. J lost 5 bases, V lost 6 bases, and 7 bases had no gene match. CDR1 is SNHLY and CDR2 is FYNNEI in the germline V gene. This CDR3 is CASSETGTGNEKLFF. As DNA, the CDR3 is TGTGCCAGCAGCGAGACCGGGACAGGGAATGAAAAACTGTTTTTT.

V usage is TRBV9 and J usage is TRBJ2-1; D possibly corresponds to TRBD2 (6 bases). Per the germline V gene, CDR1 is SGDLS and CDR2 is YYNGEE. V lost 6 bases to trimming and J lost 1 base, with 11 bases between them. The CDR3 loop spans 14 amino acids. CDR3 protein: CASTPGLSYNEQFF. In DNA, the CDR3 is TGTGCCAGCACCCCGGGACTGTCCTACAATGAGCAGTTCTTC.

This chain joins TRBV11-1 and TRBJ2-7; D unclear. V shed 4 bases and J shed 3 bases, with 4 bases lying between them. The CDR3 has 11 amino acids. Germline CDR1 is SGHAT and CDR2 is FQDESV (reference sequence). The CDR3 loop reads CASSYDYEQYF. Here the CDR3 DNA reads TGTGCCAGCAGCTACGACTACGAGCAGTACTTC.

J is TRBJ2-2 and V is TRBV7-3; a possible D gene is TRBD2 (6 bases). The CDR3 length is 17 residues. With 0 bases removed from V and 0 bases from J, the gap between germline ends came to 11 bases. Germline V gives CDR1 SGHTA, CDR2 FQGTGA. This CDR3 is CASSLTLTGANTGELFF. DNA for the CDR3: TGTGCCAGCAGCTTAACGTTGACGGGAGCGAACACCGGGGAGCTGTTTTTT.

The chain is built from TRBV29-1 and TRBJ1-6, with D perhaps matching TRBD1 (5 bases). Per germline, CDR1 SQVTM and CDR2 ANQGSEA. Trimming pared 5 bases from V and 10 bases from J, leaving 21 bases between. The CDR3 spans 15 residues. The chain's CDR3 is CSVSFSGQVNSPLHF. CDR3 DNA sequence: TGCAGCGTTTCGTTTTCGGGGCAGGTCAACTCACCCCTCCACTTT. Full variable domain (remainder filled in from reference TRBV29-1 and TRBJ1-6): SAVISQKPSRDICQRGTSLTIQCQVDSQVTMMFWYRQQPGQSLTLIATANQGSEATYESGFVIDKFPISRPNLTFSTLTVSNMSPEDSSIYLCSVSFSGQVNSPLHFGNGTRLTVT.